This entry features one T cell receptor beta chain sequence. Per the original methods: Amplifying reference gene primers gave estimates of nucleated cell counts. Measured with immunoSEQ multiplex PCR; TCRdb has only the in-frame clones, and not every one. The V and J calls and clone size are taken from that table; D and trimming were inferred from the DNA. The sample includes 180,000 or so clones, 80% to 90% of them seen just once. CDR1 SGHRS and CDR2 YFSETQ come from the germline V gene. Losses at the gene ends were 5 bases for V and 3 bases for J; bases not matched to a gene: 5. CDR3 length: 15 residues. The sample comes from a study of blood T cell repertoires in COVID-19. Study-wide background: COVID-19 samples, acute and convalescent, were from the United States, Italy and Spain.

This sequence originates from a human donor with active or convalescent COVID-19. The donor label of this sample is uncertain. V and J are TRBV5-1 and TRBJ1-3; 10 nucleotides agree with TRBD1. The sequencing input was peripheral blood. CDR3 nucleotides: TGCGCCAGCAGTTCCGGGACAGGGGTTGGAAACACCATATATTTT. It yields the protein CASSSGTGVGNTIYF.